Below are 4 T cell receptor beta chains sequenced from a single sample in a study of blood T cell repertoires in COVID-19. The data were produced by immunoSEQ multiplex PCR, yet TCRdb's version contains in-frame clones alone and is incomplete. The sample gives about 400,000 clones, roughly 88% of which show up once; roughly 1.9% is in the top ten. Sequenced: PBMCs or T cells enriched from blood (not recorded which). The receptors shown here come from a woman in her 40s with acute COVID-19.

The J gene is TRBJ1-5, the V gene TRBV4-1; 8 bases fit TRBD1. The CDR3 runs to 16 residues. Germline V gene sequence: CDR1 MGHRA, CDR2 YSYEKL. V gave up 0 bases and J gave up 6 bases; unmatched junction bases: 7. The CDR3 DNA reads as TGCGCCAGCAGCCAAGAGGGAACAGGGGGTGTTCAGCCCCAGCATTTT. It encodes CASSQEGTGGVQPQHF.

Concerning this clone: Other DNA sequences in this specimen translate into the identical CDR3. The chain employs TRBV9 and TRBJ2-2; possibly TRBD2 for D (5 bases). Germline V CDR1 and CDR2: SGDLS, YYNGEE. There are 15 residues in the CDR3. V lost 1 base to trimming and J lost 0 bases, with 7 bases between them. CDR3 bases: TGTGCCAGCAGCGTAAGAGGGACGAACACCGGGGAGCTGTTTTTT. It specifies CASSVRGTNTGELFF.

The CDR3 region has the DNA TGTGCCAGTAGTCCGCGGACAGGGTCAGATACGCAGTATTTT. Translation gives CASSPRTGSDTQYF. The chain joins TRBV19 to TRBJ2-3; TRBD1 agrees at 8 bases. V lost 5 bases, J lost 4 bases, and 5 bases stayed unmatched. From germline, CDR1 is LNHDA and CDR2 SQIVND (reference sequence). There are 14 residues in the CDR3. The full variable domain, with the rest looked up from reference TRBV19 and TRBJ2-3, is DGGITQSPKYLFRKEGQNVTLSCEQNLNHDAMYWYRQDPGQGLRLIYYSQIVNDFQKGDIAEGYSVSREKKESFPLTVTSAQKNPTAFYLCASSPRTGSDTQYFGPGTRLTVL.

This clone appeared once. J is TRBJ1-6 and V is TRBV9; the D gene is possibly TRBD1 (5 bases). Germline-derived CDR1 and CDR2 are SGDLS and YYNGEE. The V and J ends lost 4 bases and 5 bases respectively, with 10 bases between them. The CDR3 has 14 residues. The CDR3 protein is CASSTQADNSPLHF. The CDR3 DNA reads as TGTGCCAGCAGCACACAGGCAGATAATTCACCCCTCCACTTT. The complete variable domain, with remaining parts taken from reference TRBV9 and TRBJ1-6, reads DSGVTQTPKHLITATGQRVTLRCSPRSGDLSVYWYQQSLDQGLQFLIQYYNGEERAKGNILERFSAQQFPDLHSELNLSSLELGDSALYFCASSTQADNSPLHFGNGTRLTVT.